This T cell receptor beta chain was sequenced during a study of T cells in Graves' hyperthyroidism and ophthalmopathy. Turning to the study itself: It was at initial diagnosis, before any treatment, that peripheral blood was collected. Study-level findings and limits: The blood repertoire included most of the expanded thyroid clonotypes above 0.001.

From RNA transcripts, TCR beta CDR3 regions were amplified. With the HTBI primer set, the TCR CDR3 went through a first round of RT-PCR. MiXCR, applied by TCRdb to the multiplex PCR reads, yields one record per CDR3 protein. The data contain 250,000 to 400,000 distinct CDR3 sequences, approximately 14% of them singletons. Germline V gene lookup returns CDR1 DFQATT and CDR2 SNEGSKA (reference sequence). This CDR3 is 16 amino acids long. The V end was cut by 1 base, the J end by 4 bases, with 17 bases between. This clonotype was counted many times. Its specificity is unknown. Ophthalmopathy patients had moderate-to-severe active disease, CAS ≥3, NOSPECS ≥4, and disease duration under 3 months. Extraction of PBMCs used 10 ml of fresh peripheral blood.

The rearrangement joins TRBV20-1 to TRBJ1-5; D possibly corresponds to TRBD1 (6 bases). The material sequenced was blood. The origin of this receptor is a woman between 35 and 50 years old with Graves' ophthalmopathy. The chain's CDR3 is CSARARTVDGNQPQHF. DNA of the CDR3: TGCAGTGCTAGAGCCCGGACAGTAGACGGGAATCAGCCCCAGCATTTT.